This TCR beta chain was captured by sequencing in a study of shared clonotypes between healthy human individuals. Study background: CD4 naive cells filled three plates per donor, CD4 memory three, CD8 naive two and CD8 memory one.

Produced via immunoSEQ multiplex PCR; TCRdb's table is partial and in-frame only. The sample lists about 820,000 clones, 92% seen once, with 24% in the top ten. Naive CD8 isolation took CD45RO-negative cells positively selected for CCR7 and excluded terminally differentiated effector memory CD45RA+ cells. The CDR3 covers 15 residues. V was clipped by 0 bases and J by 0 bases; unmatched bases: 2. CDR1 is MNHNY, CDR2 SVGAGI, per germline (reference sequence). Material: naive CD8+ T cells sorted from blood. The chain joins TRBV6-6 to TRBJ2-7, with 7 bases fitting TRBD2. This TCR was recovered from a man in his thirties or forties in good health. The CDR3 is CASSYSPSGSYEQYF. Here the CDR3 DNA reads TGTGCCAGCAGTTACTCTCCTAGCGGCTCCTACGAGCAGTACTTC.